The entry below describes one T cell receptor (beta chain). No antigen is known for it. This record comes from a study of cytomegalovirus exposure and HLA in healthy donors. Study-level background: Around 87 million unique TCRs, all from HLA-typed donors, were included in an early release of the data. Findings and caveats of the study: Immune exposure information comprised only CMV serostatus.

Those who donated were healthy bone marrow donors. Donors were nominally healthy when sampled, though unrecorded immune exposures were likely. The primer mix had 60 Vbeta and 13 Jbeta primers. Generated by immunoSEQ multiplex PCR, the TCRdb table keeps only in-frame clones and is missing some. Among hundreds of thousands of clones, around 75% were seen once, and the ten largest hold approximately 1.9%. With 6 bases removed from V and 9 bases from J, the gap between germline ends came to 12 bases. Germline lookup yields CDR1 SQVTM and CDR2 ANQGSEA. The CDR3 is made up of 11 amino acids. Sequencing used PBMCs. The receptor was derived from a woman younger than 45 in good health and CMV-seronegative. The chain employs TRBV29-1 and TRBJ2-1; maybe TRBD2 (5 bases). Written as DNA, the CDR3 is TGCAGCGTCCCCAGCGGCGGTGAGCAGTTCTTC. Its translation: CSVPSGGEQFF.